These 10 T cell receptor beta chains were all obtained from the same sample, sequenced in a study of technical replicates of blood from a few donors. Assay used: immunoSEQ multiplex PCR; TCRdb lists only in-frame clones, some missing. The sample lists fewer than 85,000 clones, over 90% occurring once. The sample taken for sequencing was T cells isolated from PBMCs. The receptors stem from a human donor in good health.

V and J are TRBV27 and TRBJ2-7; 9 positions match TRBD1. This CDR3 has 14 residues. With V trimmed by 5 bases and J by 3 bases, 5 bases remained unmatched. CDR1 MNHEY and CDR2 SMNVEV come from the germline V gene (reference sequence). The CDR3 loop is CASSGGTGLYEQYF. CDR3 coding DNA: TGTGCCAGCAGTGGGGGGACAGGGCTCTACGAGCAGTACTTC.

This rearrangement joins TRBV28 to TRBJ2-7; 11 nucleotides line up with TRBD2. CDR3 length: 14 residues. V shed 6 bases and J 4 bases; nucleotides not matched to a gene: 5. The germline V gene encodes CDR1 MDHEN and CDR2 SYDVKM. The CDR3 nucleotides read TGTGCCAGCAGCCTGCTAGCGGGAGGATACGAGCAGTACTTC. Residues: CASSLLAGGYEQYF.

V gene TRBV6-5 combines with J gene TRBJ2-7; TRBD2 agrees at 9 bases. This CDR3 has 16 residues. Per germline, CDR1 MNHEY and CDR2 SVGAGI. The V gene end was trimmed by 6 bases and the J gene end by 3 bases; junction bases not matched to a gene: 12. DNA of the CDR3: TGTGCCAGCAGCTACCAGGGGAGCGGGGGGTTCTACGAGCAGTACTTC. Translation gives CASSYQGSGGFYEQYF.

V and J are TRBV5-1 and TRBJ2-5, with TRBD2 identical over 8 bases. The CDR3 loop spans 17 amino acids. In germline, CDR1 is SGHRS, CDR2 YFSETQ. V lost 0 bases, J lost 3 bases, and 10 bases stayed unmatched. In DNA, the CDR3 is TGCGCCAGCAGCTTGGCGTCGGCGGGGGGAGGGGAAGAGACCCAGTACTTC. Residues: CASSLASAGGGEETQYF.

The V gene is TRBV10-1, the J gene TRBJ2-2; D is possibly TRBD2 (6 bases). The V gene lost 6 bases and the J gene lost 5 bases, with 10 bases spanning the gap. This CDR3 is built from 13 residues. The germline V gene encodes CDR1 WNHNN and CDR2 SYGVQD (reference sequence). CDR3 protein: CASRSGGTGELFF. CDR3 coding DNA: TGCGCCAGCAGATCAGGAGGGACCGGGGAGCTGTTTTTT.

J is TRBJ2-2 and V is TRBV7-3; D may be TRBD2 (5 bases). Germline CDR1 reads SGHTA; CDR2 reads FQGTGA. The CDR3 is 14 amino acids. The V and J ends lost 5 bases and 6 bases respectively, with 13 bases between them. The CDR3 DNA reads TGTGCCAGCAGCGCGCCCGGGGAAGCCGGGGAGCTGTTTTTT. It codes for CASSAPGEAGELFF.

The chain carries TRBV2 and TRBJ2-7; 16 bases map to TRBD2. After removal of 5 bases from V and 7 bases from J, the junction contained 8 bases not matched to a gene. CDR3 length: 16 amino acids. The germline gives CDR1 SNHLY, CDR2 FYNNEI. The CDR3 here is CASSLGLAGGPGEQYF. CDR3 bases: TGTGCCAGCAGTTTGGGACTAGCGGGGGGGCCAGGTGAGCAGTACTTC.

The CDR3 here is CASSLFGRSGNTIYF. The CDR3 DNA reads as TGCGCCAGCAGCTTGTTCGGTCGCTCTGGAAACACCATATATTTT. This chain joins TRBV4-1 and TRBJ1-3; D remains unclear. Trimming removed 5 bases at V and 0 bases at J, with 11 bases between. From germline, CDR1 is MGHRA and CDR2 YSYEKL. The CDR3 is made up of 15 amino acids.

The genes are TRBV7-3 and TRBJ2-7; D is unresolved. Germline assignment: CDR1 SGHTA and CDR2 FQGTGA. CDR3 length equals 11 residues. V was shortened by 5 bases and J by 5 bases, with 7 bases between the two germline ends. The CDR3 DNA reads TGTGCCAGCAGCCCCGGAGACGAGCAGTACTTC. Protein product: CASSPGDEQYF.

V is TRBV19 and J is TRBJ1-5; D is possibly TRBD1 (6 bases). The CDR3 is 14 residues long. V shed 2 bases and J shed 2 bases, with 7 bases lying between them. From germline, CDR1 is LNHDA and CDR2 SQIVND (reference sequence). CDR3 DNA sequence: TGTGCCAGTAGTATATCAGGGGGCAATCAGCCCCAGCATTTT. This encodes CASSISGGNQPQHF.